A selection of T cell receptor beta chains follows, all from one sample in a study of blood T cell repertoires in COVID-19. Libraries were prepared by immunoSEQ multiplex PCR; TCRdb keeps only in-frame clonotypes and omits some of them. This repertoire shows 150,000 to 200,000 clones, approximately 90% found once; its top ten account for around 2.3%. The sequenced sample consisted of PBMCs or T cells enriched from blood (not recorded which). These receptors all come from a woman aged 25 to 39 who had recovered from COVID-19. The CDR3 runs from the conserved cysteine through the conserved F or W. A D gene is named only where the DNA matches it firmly. Size tells how often a clone was seen (once, few, many) or the class of an expanded clone, and some rows leave it out.

V	D	J	size	DNA	CDR3
TRBV3-1/TRBV3-2	NA	TRBJ2-7	NA	TGTGCCAGCAGCCCAGGGTGCTACGAGCAGTACTTC	CASSPGCYEQYF
TRBV19	TRBD1	TRBJ2-3	NA	TGTGCCAGTAGTCGCCTCCGACAGGGGGGTAAAGATACGCAGTATTTT	CASSRLRQGGKDTQYF
TRBV7-2	NA	TRBJ2-1	NA	TGTGCCAGCAGCTTAGTCGGGACTGGCGATGAGCAGTTCTTC	CASSLVGTGDEQFF
TRBV15	TRBD2	TRBJ2-1	NA	TGTGCCACCAGCAGGAGCCTAGCGGTCTCCTACAATGAGCAGTTCTTC	CATSRSLAVSYNEQFF
TRBV7-8	TRBD1	TRBJ1-4	NA	TGTGCCAGCAGCGTTCCCGGGACAGTTAAAGAAAAACTGTTTTTT	CASSVPGTVKEKLFF
TRBV5-4	TRBD2	TRBJ2-1	NA	TGTGCCAGCAACTTAGCGGGGGCCCTTTACAATGAGCAGTTCTTC	CASNLAGALYNEQFF
TRBV19	TRBD1	TRBJ1-1	NA	TGTGCCAGTAGTATGGACAGGGGAGTAGACACTGAAGCTTTCTTT	CASSMDRGVDTEAFF
TRBV7-9	NA	TRBJ1-2	NA	TGTGCCAGCAGCTTAGGGAGTTCGTATGGCTACACCTTC	CASSLGSSYGYTF
TRBV27	TRBD1	TRBJ2-1	NA	TGTGCCAGCAGTGGGGCCGGGACAGGGTTCGTCTATGAGCAGTTCTTC	CASSGAGTGFVYEQFF
TRBV30	NA	TRBJ1-4	NA	TGTGCCTGGAGGGAAGACAGTCGCGGAAAACTGTTTTTT	CAWREDSRGKLFF
TRBV13	NA	TRBJ1-1	NA	TGTGCCAGCAGAACGACAGTGAACACTGAAGCTTTCTTT	CASRTTVNTEAFF
TRBV4-3	TRBD1	TRBJ1-2	NA	TGCGCCAGCAGCCAAGAGGACAGGGGGCCCGAGATGAGCTATGGCTACACCTTC	CASSQEDRGPEMSYGYTF
TRBV15	TRBD1	TRBJ1-2	NA	TGTGCCACCAGCAGTGAGACAGGGCCCGGCTACACCTTC	CATSSETGPGYTF
TRBV29-1	TRBD2	TRBJ2-3	NA	TGCAGCGTTGGAGGCAGCGGGGGGAGCACAGATACGCAGTATTTT	CSVGGSGGSTDTQYF
TRBV5-5	NA	TRBJ1-1	NA	TGTGCCAGCACCAGGGACACCACGGGGACTGAAGCTTTCTTT	CASTRDTTGTEAFF
TRBV29-1	TRBD1	TRBJ1-5	once	TGCAGCGTTGAAGTAGGGGACAGAAGACAGCCCCAGCATTTT	CSVEVGDRRQPQHF
TRBV6-4	NA	TRBJ2-7	NA	TGTGCCAGCAGTGACGAGGTCCGGCCCCCCTACGAGCAGTACTTC	CASSDEVRPPYEQYF
TRBV21-1	NA	TRBJ2-5	NA	TGTGCCAGCAGCAGGGGACTTATCCAAGAGACCCAGTACTTC	CASSRGLIQETQYF
TRBV30	TRBD2	TRBJ2-2	NA	TGTGCCTGGAGCTGGGGAGGGACCGGGGAGCTGTTTTTT	CAWSWGGTGELFF
TRBV6-5	NA	TRBJ1-1	NA	TGTGCCAGCAGAGCGGGTAGGACTGAAGCTTTCTTT	CASRAGRTEAFF
TRBV18	NA	TRBJ2-7	few	TGTGCCAGCTCACCAAATCTGGAGGGCTCCTACGAGCAGTACTTC	CASSPNLEGSYEQYF
TRBV11-2	NA	TRBJ1-3	NA	TGTGCCAGCAGCTTAAAAGCGAACACCATATATTTT	CASSLKANTIYF
TRBV27	TRBD1	TRBJ1-3	NA	TGTGCCAGCAGTTTGGGACAGGGGGCGAGGACCATATATTTT	CASSLGQGARTIYF
TRBV19	NA	TRBJ1-2	NA	TGTGCCAGCCGACCAGCGGTATTGAACTATGGCTACACCTTC	CASRPAVLNYGYTF
TRBV19	NA	TRBJ1-2	NA	TGTGCCAGTAGTATAGCCCACGGGGTTGACTATGGCTACACCTTC	CASSIAHGVDYGYTF
TRBV24-1	TRBD2	TRBJ2-1	NA	TGTGCCACCAGTGATTTGAGACTAGCGGTCAATGAGCAGTTCTTC	CATSDLRLAVNEQFF
TRBV5-1	TRBD1	TRBJ1-2	NA	TGCGCCAGCAGCTGGCAACAGGGGCCAAACCTCTATGGCTACACCTTC	CASSWQQGPNLYGYTF
TRBV6-5	NA	TRBJ1-5	NA	TGTGCCAGCAGCCAACAGGGATATAGCAATCAGCCCCAGCATTTT	CASSQQGYSNQPQHF
TRBV5-1	NA	TRBJ1-1	NA	TGCGCCAGCAGCTTGGCGGGGGGGTATTCTGAGGGAAACACTGAAGCTTTCTTT	CASSLAGGYSEGNTEAFF
TRBV10-3	TRBD2	TRBJ2-1	NA	TGTGCCACCGAGGACAGGACTAGCGGGAGATCGGGTGAGCAGTTCTTC	CATEDRTSGRSGEQFF
TRBV9	TRBD1	TRBJ2-2	NA	TGTGCCAGCAGCCCACGACAGGGAGTCACCGGGGAGCTGTTTTTT	CASSPRQGVTGELFF
TRBV11-3	TRBD2	TRBJ2-7	NA	TGTGCCAGCAGCTTAGGCGGGAGGGCTTCGTACGAGCAGTACTTC	CASSLGGRASYEQYF
TRBV28	TRBD1	TRBJ1-2	NA	TGTGCCAGCAGTTCAGGGGGGACCGCCGGGTATGGCTACACCTTC	CASSSGGTAGYGYTF
TRBV7-9	NA	TRBJ1-1	NA	TGTGCCAGCAGCTTAGGCGGTGGGTTGAACACTGAAGCTTTCTTT	CASSLGGGLNTEAFF
TRBV7-8	NA	TRBJ2-7	NA	TGTGCCAGCAGCCAAGTGAGTTGGTCCTACGAGCAGTACTTC	CASSQVSWSYEQYF
TRBV24-1	NA	TRBJ1-2	NA	TGTGCCACCAGGTCGGACAGTATCTATGGCTACACCTTC	CATRSDSIYGYTF
TRBV7-2	NA	TRBJ1-5	NA	TGTGCCAGCAGCCCCCGGTCCGGGGGAAATCAGCCCCAGCATTTT	CASSPRSGGNQPQHF
TRBV2	NA	TRBJ2-7	NA	TGTGCCAGCAGGAGCTATGGGAGCTCCTACGAGCAGTACTTC	CASRSYGSSYEQYF
TRBV9	TRBD1	TRBJ1-2	NA	TGTGCCAGCAGCGTAGAGCCTAGCCCCGCGACAGGGGACTATGGCTACACCTTC	CASSVEPSPATGDYGYTF
TRBV7-2	NA	TRBJ2-7	NA	TGTGCCAGCAGCCCTTCCAGGGGCCTATACGAGCAGTACTTC	CASSPSRGLYEQYF
TRBV5-1	TRBD2	TRBJ2-1	NA	TGCGCCAGCAGCTTGGTGGGTAGCGGGGCGTACAATGAGCAGTTCTTC	CASSLVGSGAYNEQFF
TRBV5-4	TRBD1	TRBJ2-1	NA	TGTGCCAGCAGCTTCCAGATTGGACAGGCCGGTGAGCAGTTCTTC	CASSFQIGQAGEQFF
TRBV11-2	TRBD1	TRBJ2-7	NA	TGTGCCAGCAGTCTCGACAGGGCTTCCTACGAGCAGTACTTC	CASSLDRASYEQYF
TRBV13	NA	TRBJ2-7	NA	TGTGCCAGCAGCTTTGACACTGAGGGCACCTACGAGCAGTACTTC	CASSFDTEGTYEQYF
TRBV5-1	TRBD1	TRBJ1-1	NA	TGCGCCAGCAGCGTCCTGACAGGGTGGAACACTGAAGCTTTCTTT	CASSVLTGWNTEAFF
TRBV3-1/TRBV3-2	NA	TRBJ2-6	NA	TGTGCCAGCAGCCCAGACGTCTCTGGGGCCAACGTCCTGACTTTC	CASSPDVSGANVLTF
TRBV6-6	TRBD1	TRBJ2-4	NA	TGTGCCAGCAGTTCCGGGACAGCAGATTCCAAAAACATTCAGTACTTC	CASSSGTADSKNIQYF
TRBV5-5	NA	TRBJ2-7	NA	TGTGCCAGCAGCCCTTGGACAGCCTACGAGCAGTACTTC	CASSPWTAYEQYF
TRBV5-4	TRBD2	TRBJ2-7	few	TGTGCCAGCACCAGCCCCCAGGCGGGAGGGACCCACGAGCAGTACTTC	CASTSPQAGGTHEQYF
TRBV6-1	NA	TRBJ1-2	NA	TGTGCCAGCAGTGAAATCTACTATGGCTACACCTTC	CASSEIYYGYTF
TRBV18	NA	TRBJ1-4	NA	TGTGCCAGCTCACCTTCGTCGGCTAATGAAAAACTGTTTTTT	CASSPSSANEKLFF
TRBV4-2	TRBD2	TRBJ2-1	NA	TGTGCCGCCCAGGACGGGGGGGGCCTCCATGAGCAGTTCTTC	CAAQDGGGLHEQFF
TRBV5-1	TRBD1	TRBJ2-5	NA	TGCGCCAGCAGCCGGGACAGGGGGGAAGAGACCCAGTACTTC	CASSRDRGEETQYF
TRBV7-9	NA	TRBJ1-4	NA	TGTGCCAGCAGCTCCCGAGAGTACGACGACGGGACTAATGAAAAACTGTTTTTT	CASSSREYDDGTNEKLFF
TRBV30	TRBD2	TRBJ2-3	NA	TGTGCCTGGAGGGGACTAGCGGGGGACACAGATACGCAGTATTTT	CAWRGLAGDTDTQYF
TRBV5-6	TRBD1	TRBJ2-4	NA	TGTGCCAGCAGCTGGGGACAGGGGGGAGACATTCAGTACTTC	CASSWGQGGDIQYF
TRBV5-4	TRBD1	TRBJ2-7	NA	TGTGCCAGCAGCGGGGGACGACAGGGGGTCTCCTACGAGCAGTACTTC	CASSGGRQGVSYEQYF
TRBV12-3/TRBV12-4	NA	TRBJ1-2	NA	TGTGCCGTATTTCACAGGGTCCGCTATGGCTACACCTTC	CAVFHRVRYGYTF
TRBV5-1	TRBD1	TRBJ2-3	NA	TGCGCCAGCAGCTCTATTGGACAGGGAGATGGGACAGATACGCAGTATTTT	CASSSIGQGDGTDTQYF
TRBV4-1	NA	TRBJ2-3	NA	TGCGCCAGCAGCAGAGAACTCTACACAGATACGCAGTATTTT	CASSRELYTDTQYF